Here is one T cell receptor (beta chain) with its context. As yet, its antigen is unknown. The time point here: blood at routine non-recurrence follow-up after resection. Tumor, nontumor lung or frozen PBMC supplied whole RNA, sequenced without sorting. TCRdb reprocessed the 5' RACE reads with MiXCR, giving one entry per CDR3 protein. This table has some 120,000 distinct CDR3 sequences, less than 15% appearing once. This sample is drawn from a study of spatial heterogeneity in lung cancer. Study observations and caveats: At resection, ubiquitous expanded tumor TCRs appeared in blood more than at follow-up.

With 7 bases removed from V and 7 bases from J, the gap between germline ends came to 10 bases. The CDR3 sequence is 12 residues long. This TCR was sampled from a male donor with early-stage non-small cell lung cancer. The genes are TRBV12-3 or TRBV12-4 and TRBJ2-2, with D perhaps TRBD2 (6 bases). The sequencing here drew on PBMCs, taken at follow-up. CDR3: CASTLGGGELFF. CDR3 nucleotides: TGTGCCAGCACCTTGGGAGGCGGGGAGCTGTTTTTT.